The rows below give T cell receptor beta chains drawn from one sample of a study of OX40 agonist ivuxolimab in advanced cancers. TCRdb's copy holds only in-frame clones and misses some; the assay was immunoSEQ multiplex PCR. The profile shows tens of thousands of clones, 94% of them singletons. Here the sequenced sample was CD4+ or CD8+ T cells sorted from blood, taken in a trial of the OX40 agonist ivuxolimab. These receptor sequences come from an adult with an advanced solid tumor such as melanoma, head and neck, liver or kidney cancer. CDR3s include the opening cysteine and the closing phenylalanine or tryptophan. Fields, in order: V gene, D gene, J gene, clone size, CDR3 DNA, CDR3 protein. The D gene is left open where the match is weak. The size of a clone is reported for some rows only, either as once, few or many, or as a class for expanded clones.

v_gene: TRBV9
d_gene: -
j_gene: TRBJ2-7
abundance: -
CDR3nt: TGTGCCAGCAGCGTAGGTGTCGAGCAGTACTTC
CDR3aa: CASSVGVEQYF

v_gene: TRBV18
d_gene: -
j_gene: TRBJ1-2
abundance: -
CDR3nt: TGTGCCAGCTCACCACCCCCTACAGGAGACTATGGCTACACCTTC
CDR3aa: CASSPPPTGDYGYTF

v_gene: TRBV5-3
d_gene: TRBD1
j_gene: TRBJ1-5
abundance: -
CDR3nt: TGTGCCAGAAGCTTGACACAGGGGGGAAGCAATCAGCCCCAGCATTTT
CDR3aa: CARSLTQGGSNQPQHF

v_gene: TRBV28
d_gene: TRBD2
j_gene: TRBJ2-7
abundance: -
CDR3nt: TGTGCCAGCAGTCCAAGACTAGCGGGAGAATACGAGCAGTACTTC
CDR3aa: CASSPRLAGEYEQYF

v_gene: TRBV11-2
d_gene: -
j_gene: TRBJ1-2
abundance: once
CDR3nt: TGTGCCAGCGGGAGGGACTATGGCTACACCTTC
CDR3aa: CASGRDYGYTF

v_gene: TRBV11-2
d_gene: -
j_gene: TRBJ1-2
abundance: -
CDR3nt: TGTGCCAGCAGCTTAGTAGCGGGGGCCGGGAACTATGGCTACACCTTC
CDR3aa: CASSLVAGAGNYGYTF

v_gene: TRBV28
d_gene: TRBD2
j_gene: TRBJ2-1
abundance: -
CDR3nt: TGTGCCAGCAGCCCACTTGTAGGGAGGGCCAATGAGCAGTTCTTC
CDR3aa: CASSPLVGRANEQFF

v_gene: TRBV7-2
d_gene: TRBD2
j_gene: TRBJ2-7
abundance: -
CDR3nt: TGTGCCAGCAGCTGGTCTAGCGGGGGGGCCTACGAGCAGTACTTC
CDR3aa: CASSWSSGGAYEQYF

v_gene: TRBV4-3
d_gene: TRBD1
j_gene: TRBJ1-5
abundance: -
CDR3nt: TGCGCCAGCAGCCAGCAGACAGGGGGCAATCAGCCCCAGCATTTT
CDR3aa: CASSQQTGGNQPQHF

v_gene: TRBV16
d_gene: -
j_gene: TRBJ2-7
abundance: -
CDR3nt: TGTGCCAGCAGCCAATCTCCGGGCAGTGACGAGCAGTACTTC
CDR3aa: CASSQSPGSDEQYF

v_gene: TRBV7-9
d_gene: TRBD1
j_gene: TRBJ1-6
abundance: -
CDR3nt: TGTGCCAGCAGTACTACAGGGGGCCAGGGTTCACCCCTCCACTTT
CDR3aa: CASSTTGGQGSPLHF

v_gene: TRBV29-1
d_gene: -
j_gene: TRBJ2-2
abundance: -
CDR3nt: TGCAGCGTTGTCCAGAACACCGGGGAGCTGTTTTTT
CDR3aa: CSVVQNTGELFF

v_gene: TRBV6-5
d_gene: TRBD1
j_gene: TRBJ2-1
abundance: -
CDR3nt: TGTGCCAGTATGGGACAGGACAATGAGCAGTTCTTC
CDR3aa: CASMGQDNEQFF

v_gene: TRBV27
d_gene: -
j_gene: TRBJ2-7
abundance: -
CDR3nt: TGTGCCAGCAGTTTGAGGGGCTCAACCTACGAGCAGTACTTC
CDR3aa: CASSLRGSTYEQYF

v_gene: TRBV28
d_gene: -
j_gene: TRBJ2-7
abundance: -
CDR3nt: TGTGCCAGCACCTCAAACGGGCCGACTTACGAGCAGTACTTC
CDR3aa: CASTSNGPTYEQYF

v_gene: TRBV7-9
d_gene: -
j_gene: TRBJ2-5
abundance: -
CDR3nt: TGTGCCAGCAGCTTATACAGGGCTATCCAAGAGACCCAGTACTTC
CDR3aa: CASSLYRAIQETQYF

v_gene: TRBV5-6
d_gene: TRBD2
j_gene: TRBJ2-5
abundance: -
CDR3nt: TGTGCCAGCAGCCCCTGGGGGGGAACGGAGACCCAGTACTTC
CDR3aa: CASSPWGGTETQYF

v_gene: TRBV9
d_gene: -
j_gene: TRBJ2-7
abundance: -
CDR3nt: TGTGCCAGCAGCGTAGGGGGCCCCTCCTACGAGCAGTACTTC
CDR3aa: CASSVGGPSYEQYF

v_gene: TRBV7-9
d_gene: -
j_gene: TRBJ1-1
abundance: -
CDR3nt: TGTGCCAGTAACAGGGAGGAAGGCACTGAAGCTTTCTTT
CDR3aa: CASNREEGTEAFF

v_gene: TRBV29-1
d_gene: TRBD2
j_gene: TRBJ2-1
abundance: -
CDR3nt: TGCAGCGTTGAGTCCCTAGCGGAGAACTACAATGAGCAGTTCTTC
CDR3aa: CSVESLAENYNEQFF

v_gene: TRBV5-6
d_gene: TRBD1
j_gene: TRBJ2-1
abundance: -
CDR3nt: TGTGCCAGCAGCTTGGTCAGGGGGCGGTACAATGAGCAGTTCTTC
CDR3aa: CASSLVRGRYNEQFF

v_gene: TRBV28
d_gene: -
j_gene: TRBJ2-7
abundance: -
CDR3nt: TGTGCCAGCAGTTTAAACAGATACGAGCAGTACTTC
CDR3aa: CASSLNRYEQYF

v_gene: TRBV28
d_gene: TRBD2
j_gene: TRBJ2-7
abundance: -
CDR3nt: TGTGCCAGCAGACTTACTAGCGACTACGAGCAGTGCTTC
CDR3aa: CASRLTSDYEQCF